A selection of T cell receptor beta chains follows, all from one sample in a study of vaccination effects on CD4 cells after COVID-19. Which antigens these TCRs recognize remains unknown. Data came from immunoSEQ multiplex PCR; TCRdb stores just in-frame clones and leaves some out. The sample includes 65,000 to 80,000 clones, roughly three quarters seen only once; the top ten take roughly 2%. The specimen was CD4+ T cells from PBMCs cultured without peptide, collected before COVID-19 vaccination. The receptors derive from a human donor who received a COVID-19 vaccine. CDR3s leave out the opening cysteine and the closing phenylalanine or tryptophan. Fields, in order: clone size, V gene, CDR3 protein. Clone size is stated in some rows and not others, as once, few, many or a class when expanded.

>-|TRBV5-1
ASRSWAGSTDTQY
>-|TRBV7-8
ASSLGAFNEKLF
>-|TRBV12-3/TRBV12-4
ASSTLSNSPLH
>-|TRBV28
ASTPGGGPKNIQY
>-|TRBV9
ASSPQGERTQAF
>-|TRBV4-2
ASSQAGTTTNYGYT
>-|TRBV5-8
ASSPTASNYGYT
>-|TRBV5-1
ASSTDRESWGYT
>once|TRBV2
ASSVPQPYNEQF
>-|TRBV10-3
ATRGLPGGGQPQH
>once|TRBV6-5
ASNSRTGVNYGYT
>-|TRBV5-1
ASSLGTGSKETQY
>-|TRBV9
ASSASRMGTDTQY
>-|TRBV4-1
ASSLEQGFPDTQY
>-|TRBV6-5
ASRGDRAPNQPQH
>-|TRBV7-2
ASSPYADSSYNEQF
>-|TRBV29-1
SVDLGQGNHGYT
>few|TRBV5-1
ASSFPQGLGGTEAF
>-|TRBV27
ASSSPGVTGELF
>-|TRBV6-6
ASSNTATNEKLF
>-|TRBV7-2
ASSFGQPTDTQY
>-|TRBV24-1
ATSDPQETQY
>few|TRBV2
ASRTLGGGANYGYT
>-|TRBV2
ASSEGPGGPGNTIY
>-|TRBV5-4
ASSNLDRALPNEQF
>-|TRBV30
AWYKPGTGRAKLF
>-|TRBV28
ASSLLGTLRETQY
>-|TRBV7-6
ASGPTGGSYNEQF